This TCR beta chain is from a study of T-cell memory formation after mild COVID-19. TCRdb re-analysed the 5' RACE reads in MiXCR, keeping a single row per CDR3 protein. The sample has about 470,000 distinct CDR3 sequences, 15% to 20% seen once. This CDR3 spans 14 amino acids. V was pared by 0 bases and J by 8 bases, with 2 bases of the junction left unmatched. Per the germline V gene, CDR1 is GTSNPN and CDR2 is SVGIG (reference sequence). The source is an adult woman who had mild COVID-19 (a few samples of this study predate the infection). Cell type and time point are not known. The chain has TRBV30 and TRBJ2-1; 12 bases are a match to TRBD2. The sequenced sample consisted of PBMCs or a T cell subset sorted from them (not recorded which). CDR3: CAWSVLAGGYEQFF. CDR3 DNA: TGTGCCTGGAGTGTACTAGCGGGAGGCTATGAGCAGTTCTTC.